This passage covers 21 T cell receptor beta chains from one sample sequenced in a study of CD8+ T cells in alopecia areata. Reverse transcription of extracted RNA yielded cDNA, which provided the sequencing template. The method was immunoSEQ multiplex PCR; TCRdb's version includes in-frame clones alone and lacks a portion of them. The sample yields some 130,000 clones, 45% to 65% seen once. The source was CD4+ T cells sorted from blood, collected at week 0. The receptors were gathered from a human donor with alopecia areata.

This clone occurred a few times. This chain connects TRBV4-1 to TRBJ2-2; D gene unclear. With 2 bases removed from V and 1 base from J, the gap between germline ends came to 5 bases. CDR1 MGHRA and CDR2 YSYEKL come from the germline V gene. This CDR3 spans 14 amino acids. The CDR3 sequence: CASSQQGNTGELFF. DNA for the CDR3: TGCGCCAGCAGCCAACAAGGGAACACCGGGGAGCTGTTTTTT.

This clone was recorded a few times. This chain joins TRBV19 and TRBJ2-1; tentatively, D is TRBD1 (5 bases). There are 14 residues in the CDR3. Germline CDR1 is LNHDA and CDR2 is SQIVND (reference sequence). V was clipped by 3 bases and J by 3 bases, with 9 bases between them. The DNA of the CDR3 is TGTGCCAGTAGTATCCCTCAGGGCTACAATGAGCAGTTCTTC. It encodes CASSIPQGYNEQFF.

The genes are TRBV7-3 and TRBJ2-5; D call uncertain. Trimming pared 5 bases from V and 3 bases from J, leaving 10 bases between. Germline CDR1 is SGHTA and CDR2 is FQGTGA. The CDR3 runs 13 residues. The CDR3 spells CASSPSFEETQYF. DNA of the CDR3: TGTGCCAGCAGCCCGAGCTTTGAAGAGACCCAGTACTTC. The complete variable domain, with remaining parts taken from reference TRBV7-3 and TRBJ2-5, reads GAGVSQTPSNKVTEKGKYVELRCDPISGHTALYWYRQSLGQGPEFLIYFQGTGAADDSGLPNDRFFAVRPEGSVSTLKIQRTERGDSAVYLCASSPSFEETQYFGPGTRLLVL.

About this clone: Other nucleotide sequences from this sample produce the same CDR3. This chain connects TRBV7-9 to TRBJ1-5, with D unclear. This CDR3 region has 14 residues. With 0 bases removed from V and 4 bases from J, the gap between germline ends came to 7 bases. CDR1 SEHNR and CDR2 FQNEAQ come from the germline V gene (reference sequence). In DNA, the CDR3 is TGTGCCAGCAGCTTAGCGGGAGGGAATCAGCCCCAGCATTTT. Protein sequence: CASSLAGGNQPQHF.

This chain connects TRBV18 to TRBJ2-7; D may be TRBD2 (6 bases). Per the germline V gene, CDR1 is KGHSH and CDR2 is LQKENI. Trimming removed 4 bases at V and 1 base at J, with 8 bases between. This CDR3 comprises 13 residues. The CDR3 nucleotides are TGTGCCAGCTCACAGACTAGTTCCTACGAGCAGTACTTC. It is translated as CASSQTSSYEQYF.

This chain uses TRBV6-5 with TRBJ1-1; TRBD1 agrees at 7 bases. The germline gives CDR1 MNHEY, CDR2 SVGAGI. V trimming: 2 bases; J trimming: 7 bases; junction bases outside the gene matches: 4. This CDR3 has 13 residues. This CDR3 reads CASSYGRDSEAFF. The CDR3 nucleotides are TGTGCCAGCAGTTACGGTCGGGACAGTGAAGCTTTCTTT.

The CDR3 here is CASSQDRPGEAFF. In DNA form, the CDR3 reads TGCGCCAGCAGCCAAGACCGACCCGGTGAAGCTTTCTTT. The chain has TRBV4-3 and TRBJ1-1; D not certain. Germline-derived CDR1 and CDR2 are LGHNA and YSLEER. Trimming shortened V by 0 bases and J by 7 bases, and 9 bases separated the two germline ends. The CDR3 has 13 residues.

The gene calls are TRBV7-9 and TRBJ1-5, with D unresolved. The CDR3 is 15 residues long. CDR1 is SEHNR, CDR2 FQNEAQ, per germline (reference sequence). V lost 5 bases and J 0 bases, leaving 11 bases between the germline ends. CDR3 DNA: TGTGCCAGCAGCCCGGGGTTTAGTAGCAATCAGCCCCAGCATTTT. It codes for CASSPGFSSNQPQHF.

This chain connects TRBV2 to TRBJ2-3; 13 positions match TRBD2. There are 19 residues in the CDR3. Germline V CDR1 and CDR2: SNHLY, FYNNEI. The V and J ends lost 6 bases and 2 bases, in that order; junction bases with no gene match: 14. The CDR3 sequence: CASRGPTSGGISSTDTQYF. The CDR3 DNA sequence: TGTGCCAGCAGGGGCCCGACTAGCGGGGGGATTTCTTCCACAGATACGCAGTATTTT.

This chain joins TRBV4-3 and TRBJ2-5; 14 bases align to TRBD2. This CDR3 region has 17 residues. Trimming at V came to 8 bases and at J to 4 bases, leaving 12 bases not matched to a gene. Germline V gives CDR1 LGHNA, CDR2 YSLEER. CDR3 loop: CASSEGLAGVTGETQYF. The CDR3 bases are TGCGCCAGCTCAGAGGGACTAGCGGGAGTTACGGGAGAGACCCAGTACTTC.

There are a few counts of this clone. V and J are TRBV7-2 and TRBJ2-7, with D maybe TRBD1 (6 bases). Germline values: CDR1 SGHTA, CDR2 FQGNSA. The CDR3 consists of 12 residues. V lost 1 base, J lost 6 bases, and 7 bases lay in between. CDR3 sequence (DNA): TGTGCCAGCAGCTTAGGAGGGGGCGAGCAGTACTTC. The encoded protein is CASSLGGGEQYF.

V usage is TRBV27 and J usage is TRBJ1-5; 7 bases are shared with TRBD1. V dropped 0 bases and J dropped 5; count of bases not matched to a gene: 7. The CDR3 spans 16 residues. In germline, CDR1 is MNHEY, CDR2 SMNVEV (reference sequence). CDR3 region: CASSLSLPTGHQPQHF. The CDR3 region has the DNA TGTGCCAGCAGTTTATCGCTTCCGACAGGGCATCAGCCCCAGCATTTT.

The CDR3 protein is CASSHLQQETQYF. Written as DNA, the CDR3 is TGTGCCAGCAGCCACCTACAGCAAGAGACCCAGTACTTC. V and J are TRBV5-4 and TRBJ2-5, with D unclear. The germline V gene has CDR1 SGHNT and CDR2 YYREEE (reference sequence). Trimming took 4 bases from V and 2 from J, leaving 9 bases between them. There are 13 residues in the CDR3. Complete variable domain (other parts from reference TRBV5-4 and TRBJ2-5): ETGVTQSPTHLIKTRGQQVTLRCSSQSGHNTVSWYQQALGQGPQFIFQYYREEENGRGNFPPRFSGLQFPNYSSELNVNALELDDSALYLCASSHLQQETQYFGPGTRLLVL.

This chain links TRBV4-3 with TRBJ1-2; no clear D gene. Looked up from germline, CDR1 is LGHNA and CDR2 is YSLEER. The V end lost 0 bases, the J end lost 1 base, and 6 bases lay between the germline ends. CDR3 length: 14 amino acids. As DNA, the CDR3 is TGCGCCAGCAGCCAAGACATGCTTAACTATGGCTACACCTTC. Protein product: CASSQDMLNYGYTF.

V usage is TRBV10-3 and J usage is TRBJ2-1; no definite D call. The germline CDR1 and CDR2 sequences are ENHRY and SYGVKD. This CDR3 has 15 amino acids. The ends were cut back, 8 bases at V and 0 bases at J, with 14 bases in the middle. The CDR3 reads CAISGVASSYNEQFF. As DNA, the CDR3 is TGTGCCATCTCCGGCGTTGCGAGCTCCTACAATGAGCAGTTCTTC.

The genes are TRBV19 and TRBJ1-4; D remains unclear. The CDR3 consists of 14 residues. Trimming took 3 bases from V and 7 from J, leaving 12 bases between them. CDR1 and CDR2 from the germline V gene are LNHDA and SQIVND (reference sequence). CDR3 DNA sequence: TGTGCCAGTAGTATGGGCCGACCCGTTGAAAAACTGTTTTTT. Its protein is CASSMGRPVEKLFF.

Judged by abundance, this clone is medium-sized (0.01 to 0.1%). V and J are TRBV28 and TRBJ2-5; TRBD2 might be the D (5 bases). Trimming took 7 bases from V and 2 from J, leaving 14 bases between them. The CDR3 runs 14 residues. Germline CDR1 MDHEN, CDR2 SYDVKM. This chain's CDR3 is CASTPGEIQETQYF. As DNA, the CDR3 is TGTGCCAGCACCCCCGGGGAGATTCAAGAGACCCAGTACTTC.

V is TRBV5-1 and J is TRBJ2-7, with a tentative D call TRBD1 (6 bases). The CDR3 totals 15 residues. Germline V CDR1 and CDR2: SGHRS, YFSETQ. Between the trimmed V and J ends, which lost 4 bases and 0 bases, there was a span of 14 bases. The CDR3 reads CASSGTGSVSYEQYF. CDR3 nucleotide sequence: TGCGCCAGCAGCGGAACAGGGTCCGTCTCCTACGAGCAGTACTTC.

This clone was seen a single time. V usage is TRBV18 and J usage is TRBJ2-3, with a weak D call TRBD1 (5 bases). Deletions cut 10 bases from V and 6 bases from J, with 17 bases between. CDR3 length equals 13 residues. Germline V gene data show CDR1 as KGHSH and CDR2 as LQKENI. In DNA form, the CDR3 reads TGTGCCACCCAGATTGGGGCAACGGATACGCAGTATTTT. Translating it yields CATQIGATDTQYF.

The V and J genes are TRBV18 and TRBJ1-2; D not resolved. This CDR3 spans 13 amino acids. The germline gives CDR1 KGHSH, CDR2 LQKENI. The V gene lost 3 bases and the J gene lost 11 bases, with 16 bases spanning the gap. The CDR3 reads CASSPSDSRSYTF. The CDR3 nucleotides read TGTGCCAGCTCACCCTCCGACTCTCGTAGTTACACCTTC. The full variable domain, completed using reference TRBV18 and TRBJ1-2, is NAGVMQNPRHLVRRRGQEARLRCSPMKGHSHVYWYRQLPEEGLKFMVYLQKENIIDESGMPKERFSAEFPKEGPSILRIQQVVRGDSAAYFCASSPSDSRSYTFGSGTRLTVV.

The CDR3 coding sequence is TGTGCCAGCAGCTTAGCTAGCGGGGCTTTCAATGAGCAGTTCTTC. Protein sequence: CASSLASGAFNEQFF. The chain couples TRBV7-2 to TRBJ2-1; 8 nucleotides line up with TRBD2. This CDR3 comprises 15 residues. V was clipped by 0 bases and J by 6 bases; unmatched bases: 4. CDR1 and CDR2 from the germline V gene are SGHTA and FQGNSA.